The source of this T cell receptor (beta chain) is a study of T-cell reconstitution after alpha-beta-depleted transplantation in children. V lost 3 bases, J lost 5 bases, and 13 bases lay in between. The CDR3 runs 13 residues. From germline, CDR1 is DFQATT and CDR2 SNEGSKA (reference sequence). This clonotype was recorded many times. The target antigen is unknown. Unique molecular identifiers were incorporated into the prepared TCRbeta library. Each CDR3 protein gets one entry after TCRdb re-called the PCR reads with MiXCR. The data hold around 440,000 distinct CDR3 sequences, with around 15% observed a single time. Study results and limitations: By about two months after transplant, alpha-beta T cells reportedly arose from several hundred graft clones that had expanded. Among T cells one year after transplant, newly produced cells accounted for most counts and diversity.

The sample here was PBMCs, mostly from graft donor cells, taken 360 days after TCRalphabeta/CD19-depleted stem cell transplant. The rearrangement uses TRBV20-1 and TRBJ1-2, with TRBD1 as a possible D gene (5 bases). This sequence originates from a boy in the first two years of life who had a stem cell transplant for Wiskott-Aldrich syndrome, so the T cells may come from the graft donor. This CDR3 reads CSARTGASYGYTF. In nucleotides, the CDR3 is TGCAGTGCTAGGACCGGGGCCTCTTATGGCTACACCTTC.